This entry concerns a single T cell receptor beta chain. Its specificity is not known. Authors' processing steps: Sequence data from immunoSEQ were junction-only and lacked quality scores; consequently, filtering differed. Data came from immunoSEQ multiplex PCR; TCRdb stores just in-frame clones and leaves some out. The DNA was the basis for D and trimming; V, J and clone size are from that table. Here the sample spans 550,000 to 700,000 clones, roughly 72% being singletons. Participating donors were healthy, HIV-negative adults free of recent acute infections or vaccinations. The sample originates from a study of shared clonotypes between healthy human individuals. The CDR3 spans 14 residues. Deletions cut 5 bases from V and 3 bases from J, with 12 bases between. Germline lookup yields CDR1 SGHAT and CDR2 FQNNGV. Study observations and caveats: The genetic and exposure-history diversity represented was limited by few donors.

The sequence was obtained from a woman in her twenties or thirties in good health. The rearrangement joins TRBV11-2 to TRBJ2-3; D gene uncertain. Sequencing was done on a sample of memory CD4+ T cells sorted from blood. Subset meaning: CD45RA-negative fraction. The CDR3 sequence: CASSLRVVTDTQYF. CDR3 bases: TGTGCCAGCAGCCTAAGAGTGGTGACAGATACGCAGTATTTT.